This is a list of T cell receptor beta chains from one sample in a study of regulatory T cells in long-lasting Graves disease. Via MiXCR, TCRdb re-called the multiplex PCR reads, giving one row per CDR3 protein. The sample has 400,000 to 500,000 distinct CDR3 sequences; approximately 23% are singletons. The sequencing here drew on peripheral blood mononuclear cells (PBMCs), taken when the disease was refractory, from a patient treated with antithyroid drugs. The receptors were gathered from a female donor with Graves disease. The conserved cysteine and the conserved F or W are not part of the CDR3 here.

v_gene	len	j_gene	CDR3aa
TRBV7-3	11	TRBJ1-5	ASSWAEDQPQH
TRBV4-3	14	TRBJ1-4	ASSQEFYGGNEKLF
TRBV4-1	14	TRBJ1-5	ASSQTQQGTNQPQH
TRBV7-2	12	TRBJ1-1	ASRTGGAVTEAF
TRBV18	10	TRBJ1-2	ASSQPGYGYT
TRBV7-9	14	TRBJ1-4	ASLPIITVNNEKLF
TRBV29-1	11	TRBJ2-7	SVRDQSAIEQY
TRBV7-8	14	TRBJ1-4	ASSLGRVGTHEKLF
TRBV15	12	TRBJ2-2	ATSRGQHTGELF
TRBV4-1	13	TRBJ1-5	ASSQNPGVNQPQH
TRBV7-8	12	TRBJ2-7	ASSHTGTPYEQY
TRBV2	11	TRBJ2-2	ATRGGDTGELF
TRBV12-3/TRBV12-4	13	TRBJ1-5	ASRGKWAPNQPQH
TRBV9	12	TRBJ1-2	ASSTRPRDYGYT
TRBV12-3/TRBV12-4	13	TRBJ1-2	ASSYDRRANYGYT
TRBV11-2	13	TRBJ2-3	ASSLVGRGTDTQY
TRBV7-9	12	TRBJ2-5	ASSSRFHWETQY
TRBV27	11	TRBJ2-7	ASSGGRYYEQY
TRBV28	14	TRBJ2-3	ASSSSTSAVTDTQY
TRBV9	11	TRBJ1-5	ASSDQGNQPQH
TRBV6-1	12	TRBJ2-5	ATASGGIQETQY
TRBV7-8	13	TRBJ1-2	ASSLFVEGGSIYT
TRBV13	12	TRBJ1-1	ASSLGQGRAEAF
TRBV7-2	11	TRBJ2-2	ASSSRLSAELF
TRBV5-1	12	TRBJ1-1	ASSQGQGITEAF
TRBV5-8	12	TRBJ2-5	ASSLWDSGGTQY
TRBV24-1	13	TRBJ1-2	ATSEPGQGSYGYT
TRBV2	13	TRBJ1-4	ASSRDEGTNEKLF
TRBV2	14	TRBJ2-1	ASIPNSGRALHEQF
TRBV6-5	9	TRBJ1-5	ASSSPGRKH
TRBV20-1	14	TRBJ1-5	SARDYGGGGNQPQH
TRBV28	19	TRBJ2-3	ASSQFPGLLLAGGFTDTQY
TRBV12-3/TRBV12-4	10	TRBJ2-5	ASSPGSMLRY
TRBV10-3	12	TRBJ1-1	ALRDSHMNTEAF
TRBV9	14	TRBJ2-2	ASSAQGGLNTGELF
TRBV7-9	13	TRBJ2-7	ASSFDRVGTYEQY
TRBV20-1	13	TRBJ2-7	SASVGAGGSYEQY
TRBV4-1	16	TRBJ1-2	ASSQERGAGGVSDGYT
TRBV29-1	11	TRBJ1-1	SVEGGLGAEAF
TRBV7-2	14	TRBJ1-6	ASSLPRGGGGPPLH
TRBV19	13	TRBJ2-2	ATARNAANTGELF
TRBV28	13	TRBJ2-2	ASSSGTGVDGELF
TRBV29-1	9	TRBJ1-4	SVERGEKLF
TRBV2	12	TRBJ1-4	ASKGDRNNEKLF
TRBV9	15	TRBJ1-3	ASTIDPEDHSGNTIY
TRBV2	13	TRBJ2-2	ASSGTSSSTGELF
TRBV10-3	11	TRBJ1-5	AISAGVDQPQH
TRBV2	12	TRBJ2-2	ASSEGSNTGELF
TRBV19	17	TRBJ2-1	ASTPRTSGRPSSYNEQF
TRBV29-1	11	TRBJ2-7	SVVGQPSYEQY
TRBV29-1	12	TRBJ2-7	SVEDRGGTYEQY
TRBV24-1	13	TRBJ2-5	AAPKGQGKKETQY
TRBV28	13	TRBJ2-4	ASYPGSVGKNIQY